The 12 T cell receptor beta chains presented below share a single source sample, sequenced in a study of T cell responses to AZD1222 COVID-19 vaccine. Sequencing used immunoSEQ multiplex PCR; TCRdb keeps in-frame clones, though not all of them. The sample has 100,000 to 150,000 clones; about 93% are singletons. The sample consisted of peripheral blood, taken on day 0 of AZD1222 vaccination. Every receptor here comes from an adult in good health.

The chain carries TRBV7-9 and TRBJ2-7; 12 nucleotides match TRBD2. CDR3 length: 14 amino acids. CDR1 and CDR2 from the germline V gene are SEHNR and FQNEAQ (reference sequence). V lost 5 bases, J lost 6 bases, and 5 bases stayed unmatched. The CDR3 protein is CASSQTSGRGEQYF. CDR3 DNA sequence: TGTGCCAGCAGCCAGACTAGCGGGAGAGGCGAGCAGTACTTC.

The V call is TRBV11-2, the J call TRBJ1-6; D is perhaps TRBD1 (6 bases). The CDR3 runs to 14 residues. From germline, CDR1 is SGHAT and CDR2 FQNNGV. Trimming pared 1 base from V and 6 bases from J, leaving 7 bases between. Written as DNA, the CDR3 is TGTGCCAGCAGCTTAGGGACAGCTAATTCACCCCTCCACTTT. It is translated as CASSLGTANSPLHF.

The rearrangement joins TRBV29-1 to TRBJ2-3; D unclear. CDR3 length equals 11 residues. The V gene's germline CDR1 is SQVTM and CDR2 ANQGSEA. V lost 6 bases and J 6 bases, leaving 10 bases between the germline ends. The CDR3 sequence is CSVPLGDTQYF. In DNA form, the CDR3 reads TGCAGCGTCCCCCTGGGGGATACGCAGTATTTT.

The chain links TRBV12-3 or TRBV12-4 to TRBJ1-1; no definite D call. The CDR3 has 13 residues. The V and J ends lost 6 bases and 1 base respectively, with 9 bases between them. In DNA form, the CDR3 reads TGTGCCAGCAGACGTCAAGGGAACACTGAAGCTTTCTTT. Encoded protein: CASRRQGNTEAFF.

V gene TRBV30 combines with J gene TRBJ1-2; D is unresolved. Germline V gene sequence: CDR1 GTSNPN, CDR2 SVGIG (reference sequence). This CDR3 contains 11 residues. Trimming shortened V by 0 bases and J by 9 bases, and 8 bases separated the two germline ends. This CDR3 is CAWSVLQSYTF. CDR3 bases: TGTGCCTGGAGTGTACTACAAAGCTACACCTTC. The full variable domain, with the rest looked up from reference TRBV30 and TRBJ1-2, is SQTIHQWPATLVQPVGSPLSLECTVEGTSNPNLYWYRQAAGRGLQLLFYSVGIGQISSEVPQNLSASRPQDRQFILSSKKLLLSDSGFYLCAWSVLQSYTFGSGTRLTVV.

The chain joins TRBV15 to TRBJ2-7, with 7 bases matching TRBD1. Trimming removed 3 bases from V and 4 bases from J; junction bases left unmatched: 12. CDR3 length equals 16 residues. Germline CDR1 and CDR2: LNHNV and YYDKDF (reference sequence). The CDR3: CATSRAKGAQLYEQYF. DNA of the CDR3: TGTGCCACCAGCAGGGCTAAGGGGGCGCAACTTTACGAGCAGTACTTC.

There are a few counts of this clone. The V gene is TRBV28, the J gene TRBJ2-6, with D possibly being TRBD2 (5 bases). This CDR3 is built from 15 residues. Trimming pared 7 bases from V and 0 bases from J, leaving 10 bases between. Germline V gene lookup returns CDR1 MDHEN and CDR2 SYDVKM. The CDR3 loop is CASTIGSSGANVLTF. In nucleotides, the CDR3 is TGTGCCAGCACCATAGGGAGCTCTGGGGCCAACGTCCTGACTTTC.

The chain uses TRBV27 and TRBJ1-1; D might be TRBD1 (6 bases). The V end was cut by 6 bases, the J end by 2 bases, with 13 bases between. From germline, CDR1 is MNHEY and CDR2 SMNVEV (reference sequence). The CDR3 totals 14 residues. CDR3 protein: CASRQQGPNTEAFF. The CDR3 DNA is TGTGCCAGCAGACAACAGGGACCTAACACTGAAGCTTTCTTT.

The CDR3 region is CASSSTGFSGANVLTF. The CDR3 DNA reads as TGCGCCAGCAGCTCCACAGGATTCTCTGGGGCCAACGTCCTGACTTTC. The rearrangement uses TRBV5-1 and TRBJ2-6; D is perhaps TRBD1 (5 bases). The V end lost 3 bases, the J end lost 0 bases, and 10 bases lay between the germline ends. CDR3 length: 16 residues. Germline CDR1 reads SGHRS; CDR2 reads YFSETQ.

This clone has just a few counts. The chain carries TRBV12-3 or TRBV12-4 and TRBJ2-4; the D gene could be TRBD1 or TRBD2 (5 bases each). There are 11 residues in the CDR3. V was shortened by 6 bases and J by 10 bases, with 10 bases between the two germline ends. The CDR3 DNA reads as TGTGCCAGCAGCATGGGACCAATTCAGTACTTC. Protein: CASSMGPIQYF.

The chain combines TRBV19 with TRBJ2-5; TRBD1 matches 7 bases. CDR1 and CDR2 (germline): LNHDA, SQIVND (reference sequence). This CDR3 region has 14 residues. The V and J ends lost 4 bases and 5 bases, in that order; junction bases with no gene match: 7. The CDR3 sequence: CASSRGQFQETQYF. The DNA of the CDR3 is TGTGCCAGTAGTAGGGGACAGTTCCAGGAGACCCAGTACTTC.

This rearrangement joins TRBV19 to TRBJ1-4; no definite D call. In germline, CDR1 is LNHDA, CDR2 SQIVND (reference sequence). This CDR3 has 14 residues. Trimming took 9 bases from V and 5 from J, leaving 16 bases between them. The CDR3 sequence is CASSLRGLNEKLFF. The DNA of the CDR3 is TGTGCCAGCTCCCTGAGAGGGCTGAATGAAAAACTGTTTTTT. Supplemented by reference TRBV19 and TRBJ1-4, the full variable domain reads DGGITQSPKYLFRKEGQNVTLSCEQNLNHDAMYWYRQDPGQGLRLIYYSQIVNDFQKGDIAEGYSVSREKKESFPLTVTSAQKNPTAFYLCASSLRGLNEKLFFGSGTQLSVL.